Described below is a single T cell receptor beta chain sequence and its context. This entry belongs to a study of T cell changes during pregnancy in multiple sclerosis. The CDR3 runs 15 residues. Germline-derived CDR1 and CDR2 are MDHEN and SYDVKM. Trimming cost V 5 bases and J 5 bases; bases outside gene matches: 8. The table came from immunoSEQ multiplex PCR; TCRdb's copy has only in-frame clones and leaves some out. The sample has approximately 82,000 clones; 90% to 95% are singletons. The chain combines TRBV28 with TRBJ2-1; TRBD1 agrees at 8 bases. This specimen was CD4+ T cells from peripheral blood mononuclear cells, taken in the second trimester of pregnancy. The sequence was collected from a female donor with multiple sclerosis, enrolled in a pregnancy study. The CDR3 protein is CASSPGGAGDNEQFF. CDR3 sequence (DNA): TGTGCCAGCAGTCCAGGGGGCGCAGGGGACAATGAGCAGTTCTTC.